This entry is about one T cell receptor (beta chain). Its cognate antigen is unknown. This entry comes from a study of shared clonotypes between healthy human individuals. Study-wide results and limits: Clonotypes shared by all four sorted-subset donors had higher generation probabilities than non-shared clonotypes.

Evenly divided among several immunoSEQ plates was the genomic DNA of each subset. TCRdb's copy holds only in-frame clones and misses some; the assay was immunoSEQ multiplex PCR. The sample consists of about 2.3 million clones, approximately 95% of them appearing once. With 8 bases clipped from V and 3 bases from J, the junction kept 10 bases outside the gene matches. The CDR3 contains 15 residues. Looked up from germline, CDR1 is MDHEN and CDR2 is SYDVKM. The TCR was taken from a man between 18 and 29 years old in good health. Some clones in this sample may be carry-over from other donors' samples. This chain uses TRBV28 with TRBJ1-2, with TRBD1 matching over 9 bases. Sequencing was performed on naive CD4+ T cells from PBMCs. Subset denoted: CD45RA+ positively selected. The CDR3 sequence is CASLYGTGLDYGYTF. CDR3 in DNA: TGTGCCAGCCTTTACGGGACAGGGTTGGACTATGGCTACACCTTC.